The 29 T cell receptor beta chains reported below all come from one sample, sequenced in a study of blood T cells in healthy people across ages. A second PCR of 7 to 11 cycles used a sample-barcoded 5' primer and a J-beta primer mix. TCRdb reprocessed the 5' RACE reads via MiXCR and lists one record per CDR3 protein. This sample has approximately 2,000,000 distinct CDR3 sequences, with around 40% found just once. The sequencing input was blood. Every receptor here comes from a human donor in good health.

V is TRBV20-1 and J is TRBJ2-6; D might be TRBD1 (6 bases). Trimming left V 5 bases short and J 0 bases short, with 11 bases between. The length of the CDR3 is 15 residues. The germline CDR1 and CDR2 sequences are DFQATT and SNEGSKA (reference sequence). For the CDR3, the DNA is TGCAGTGCTCCGGACAGAGACTCTGGGGCCAACGTCCTGACTTTC. Translation gives CSAPDRDSGANVLTF.

The chain couples TRBV10-3 to TRBJ2-1; 7 bases line up with TRBD2. CDR1 ENHRY and CDR2 SYGVKD come from the germline V gene. J lost 7 bases, V lost 11 bases, and 14 bases had no gene match. The CDR3 is 14 amino acids. CDR3 in DNA: TGTGCCCTGGCTGTGGCTAGCGGCATTAATGAGCAGTTCTTC. This codes for CALAVASGINEQFF.

This clonotype appeared many times. The gene calls are TRBV7-2 and TRBJ2-7; 7 bases match TRBD1. Germline V gene lookup returns CDR1 SGHTA and CDR2 FQGNSA. CDR3 length: 15 residues. The V and J ends lost 5 bases and 5 bases, in that order; junction bases with no gene match: 12. The CDR3: CASSPDAGTANEQYF. As DNA, the CDR3 is TGTGCCAGCAGCCCTGATGCCGGGACAGCCAACGAGCAGTACTTC.

The chain has TRBV6-5 and TRBJ2-5, with TRBD1 matching over 9 bases. The J call is uncertain, as TRBJ2-7 better fits the DNA end. The V gene's germline CDR1 is MNHEY and CDR2 SVGAGI. The CDR3 runs 16 residues. This CDR3 is CASSLTVPGQGHEQYF. DNA for the CDR3: TGTGCCAGCAGTCTAACCGTCCCGGGACAGGGCCACGAGCAGTACTTC.

The chain uses TRBV7-3 and TRBJ1-1, with a possible D match to TRBD1 (5 bases). CDR1 SGHTA and CDR2 FQGTGA come from the germline V gene. This CDR3 region has 16 residues. Trimming took 6 bases from V and 3 from J, leaving 20 bases between them. CDR3: CASSLRPGLGDTEAFF. The CDR3, as DNA: TGTGCCAGCAGTCTACGACCGGGACTAGGAGACACTGAAGCTTTCTTT.

This chain links TRBV5-1 with TRBJ1-1; D possibly corresponds to TRBD1 (6 bases). Germline lookup yields CDR1 SGHRS and CDR2 YFSETQ. V was trimmed by 2 bases and J by 1 base, leaving 12 bases between them. This CDR3 region has 15 residues. The CDR3: CASSLLQGQNTEAFF. In DNA form, the CDR3 reads TGCGCCAGCAGCTTACTACAGGGACAGAACACTGAAGCTTTCTTT.

This clonotype was detected only a few times. The genes are TRBV29-1 and TRBJ2-5, with 8 bases matching TRBD1. TRBJ2-7 explains the end of the DNA better; the J call may be wrong. The CDR3 contains 14 residues. Germline CDR1 and CDR2: SQVTM and ANQGSEA. Here the CDR3 DNA reads TGCAGCGTGACCGGGACAGGCTTAATTAGCGAGCAGTACTTC. Its protein product is CSVTGTGLISEQYF.

This clonotype has only a few counts. The chain joins TRBV5-1 to TRBJ1-2; D is possibly TRBD1 (5 bases). The CDR3 covers 14 residues. CDR1 and CDR2 from the germline V gene are SGHRS and YFSETQ. V was clipped by 3 bases and J by 8 bases, with 17 bases between them. The CDR3 loop is CASSSYPGYEGYTF. The CDR3 region has the DNA TGCGCCAGCAGCTCGTATCCAGGGTATGAGGGCTACACCTTC.

Comments on this clonotype: The junction differs from germline at one of its ends, possibly a read error. This chain links TRBV6-2 or TRBV6-3 with TRBJ1-1, with D maybe TRBD1 (5 bases). Germline lookup yields CDR1 MNHEY and CDR2 SVGEGT. The CDR3 contains 13 residues. DNA for the CDR3: TGTGCCAGCAGGTACTATGGGGGGACTGAAGCTTTCTTT. Translated: CASRYYGGTEAFF.

The chain couples TRBV6-2 or TRBV6-3 to TRBJ1-1; D gene unclear. CDR1 and CDR2 from the germline V gene are MNHEY and SVGEGT. V was pared by 6 bases and J by 3 bases, with 11 bases between. The CDR3 extends over 13 amino acids. The CDR3 region is CASSPIPDTEAFF. Written as DNA, the CDR3 is TGTGCCAGCAGCCCCATCCCAGACACTGAAGCTTTCTTT.

This clonotype has more than one count but fewer than ten. The V and J genes are TRBV6-6 and TRBJ1-5; possible D gene TRBD1, 5 bases. The length of the CDR3 is 12 residues. CDR1 and CDR2 (germline): MNHNY, SVGAGI (reference sequence). Trimming removed 8 bases from V and 7 bases from J, with 12 bases in between. CDR3 nucleotides: TGTGCCAGCGGGGGGGGTAAGCAGCCCCAGCATTTT. It translates to CASGGGKQPQHF.

This clonotype was recorded a few times. The V call is TRBV20-1, the J call TRBJ2-1; no reliable D call. Germline V gene data show CDR1 as DFQATT and CDR2 as SNEGSKA (reference sequence). The CDR3 spans 11 residues. V was clipped by 5 bases and J by 0 bases, with 2 bases between them. The CDR3 coding sequence is TGCAGTGCTTTCTCCTACAATGAGCAGTTCTTC. Protein product: CSAFSYNEQFF.

J is TRBJ1-1 and V is TRBV29-1; D may be TRBD1 (6 bases). Trimming shortened V by 5 bases and J by 6 bases, and 16 bases separated the two germline ends. The CDR3 extends over 13 amino acids. The germline V gene has CDR1 SQVTM and CDR2 ANQGSEA. CDR3 DNA sequence: TGCAGCGTTCTTAAAGGGGGTTTAGCTGAAGCTTTCTTT. It yields the protein CSVLKGGLAEAFF.

The rearrangement links TRBV29-1 to TRBJ1-1; the D gene is possibly TRBD1 (5 bases). The CDR3 is made up of 13 amino acids. V shed 4 bases and J shed 10 bases, with 19 bases lying between them. Germline V lookup: CDR1 SQVTM, CDR2 ANQGSEA. The DNA of the CDR3 is TGCAGCGTTGCAGGGTTTCATTTGGCTGGAGCTTTCTTT. Translated, it gives CSVAGFHLAGAFF.

This clonotype occurred many times. V is TRBV12-3 or TRBV12-4 and J is TRBJ2-7, with a tentative D call TRBD2 (5 bases). The CDR3 is 13 residues long. The germline V and J ends were trimmed by 6 bases and 2 bases, with 11 bases remaining between them. The CDR3: CASRRTGTYEQYF. The CDR3 nucleotides are TGTGCCAGCAGGCGGACGGGGACCTACGAGCAGTACTTC.

The rearrangement links TRBV7-9 to TRBJ2-7; 14 positions agree with TRBD2. TRBJ2-5 matches the DNA end more closely, so the J call is doubtful. Germline CDR1 is SEHNR and CDR2 is FQNEAQ (reference sequence). The length of the CDR3 is 18 residues. The CDR3 region has the DNA TGTGCCAGCAGCTCGACTAGCGGGGGGGCCCTTCACTTAGAGACCCAGTACTTC. Translation: CASSSTSGGALHLETQYF.

This clonotype appeared once. The conserved phenylalanine or tryptophan is not found at the CDR3 terminus, so this likely reflects a read error. The rearrangement links TRBV10-3 to TRBJ2-2, with 9 positions matching TRBD1. Germline V CDR1 and CDR2: ENHRY, SYGVKD. The CDR3 is 16 residues long. V lost 2 bases, J lost 4 bases, and 5 bases stayed unmatched. The DNA for the CDR3 is TGTGCCATCAGTGAGGGGGGACAGGGCCCCACCGGGGAGCTGTTTTTG. Its translation: CAISEGGQGPTGELFL.

The J gene is TRBJ2-7, the V gene TRBV6-2 or TRBV6-3, with D unresolved. Trimming took 7 bases from V and 0 from J, leaving 7 bases between them. The length of the CDR3 is 12 residues. CDR1 and CDR2 (germline): MNHEY, SVGEGT. The CDR3 region has the DNA TGTGCCAGCAACGACATCTCCTACGAGCAGTACTTC. It yields the protein CASNDISYEQYF.

V usage is TRBV6-2 or TRBV6-3 and J usage is TRBJ1-2; TRBD1 might be the D (5 bases). The CDR3 contains 14 residues. Trimming stripped 7 bases from V and 7 bases from J, with 19 bases between. The V gene's germline CDR1 is MNHEY and CDR2 SVGEGT. The CDR3 DNA follows: TGTGCCAGCACCTCGAGGGACCCCTACTGTGGCTACACCTTC. It is translated as CASTSRDPYCGYTF.

This clonotype has just one count. V is TRBV5-1 and J is TRBJ1-1; D is unresolved. V was trimmed by 0 bases and J by 7 bases, leaving 10 bases between them. The CDR3 extends over 13 amino acids. Germline V gene lookup returns CDR1 SGHRS and CDR2 YFSETQ. CDR3 coding DNA: TGCGCCAGCAGCTTGGGCAGCATCGATGAAGCTTTCTTT. Protein product: CASSLGSIDEAFF.

The rearrangement links TRBV7-2 to TRBJ2-1; possibly TRBD2 for D (5 bases). The V and J ends lost 4 bases and 4 bases respectively, with 11 bases between them. Germline CDR1 is SGHTA and CDR2 is FQGNSA. The CDR3 loop spans 14 amino acids. The CDR3 DNA reads TGTGCCAGCAGCTCTGAGACGGGATACAATGAGCAGTTCTTC. It encodes CASSSETGYNEQFF.

This clonotype was detected only a few times. The chain is built from TRBV2 and TRBJ2-7; D is unclear. Germline CDR1 and CDR2: SNHLY and FYNNEI. Trimming removed 5 bases at V and 0 bases at J, with 11 bases between. The CDR3 loop spans 14 amino acids. CDR3 bases: TGTGCCAGCAGTCGGGCCAGTAACTCCTACGAGCAGTACTTC. As protein: CASSRASNSYEQYF.

The sample holds one count of this clonotype. The rearrangement links TRBV3-1 to TRBJ2-7; the D is unclear. The germline V gene has CDR1 LGHDT and CDR2 YNNKEL (reference sequence). V was clipped by 0 bases and J by 3 bases, with 9 bases between them. The CDR3 loop spans 14 amino acids. The CDR3 region is CASSQDGIGYEQYF. DNA for the CDR3: TGTGCCAGCAGCCAAGATGGTATCGGCTACGAGCAGTACTTC.

This clonotype has only a few counts. The V and J genes are TRBV6-6 and TRBJ2-5; D remains unclear. Trimming took 2 bases from V and 5 from J, leaving 12 bases between them. CDR1 MNHNY and CDR2 SVGAGI come from the germline V gene (reference sequence). The CDR3 consists of 14 residues. The CDR3 DNA reads TGTGCCAGCAGTTACGTTAGGGTAGGGGAGACCCAGTACTTC. It specifies CASSYVRVGETQYF.

A remark on this clonotype: A single base separates this from a much larger clone, so it may be a read error. The rearrangement joins TRBV4-1 to TRBJ2-6; 11 positions match TRBD1. V gave up 4 bases and J gave up 6 bases; unmatched junction bases: 5. Germline lookup yields CDR1 MGHRA and CDR2 YSYEKL. The CDR3 runs to 16 residues. Here the CDR3 reads CASSPGQGAEANVLTF. The CDR3, as DNA: TGCGCCAGCAGCCCCGGACAGGGGGCTGAGGCCAACGTCCTGACTTTC.

The chain links TRBV5-1 to TRBJ2-4, with D perhaps matching TRBD1 (5 bases). Germline V CDR1 and CDR2: SGHRS, YFSETQ. The CDR3 has 14 residues. V was cut by 3 bases and J by 0 bases, with 7 bases left in between. CDR3 DNA: TGCGCCAGCAGCTCGACAGTAGCCAAAAACATTCAGTACTTC. Translation: CASSSTVAKNIQYF.

This chain links TRBV9 with TRBJ1-1, with 8 bases fitting TRBD1. Germline V CDR1 and CDR2: SGDLS, YYNGEE. The CDR3 sequence is 17 residues long. With V trimmed by 4 bases and J by 0 bases, 11 bases remained unmatched. CDR3 region: CASSPEGGTGMNTEAFF. The CDR3 DNA sequence: TGTGCCAGCAGCCCAGAGGGGGGGACAGGAATGAACACTGAAGCTTTCTTT.

This clonotype was recorded many times. The rearrangement links TRBV4-3 to TRBJ2-6; D is unclear. Trimming shortened V by 0 bases and J by 0 bases, and 12 bases separated the two germline ends. This CDR3 has 18 amino acids. Germline lookup yields CDR1 LGHNA and CDR2 YSLEER. CDR3 nucleotides: TGCGCCAGCAGCCAAGATCCCACATTGGTCTCTGGGGCCAACGTCCTGACTTTC. Its translation: CASSQDPTLVSGANVLTF.

The chain joins TRBV9 to TRBJ1-1; 7 nucleotides match TRBD1. V lost 5 bases to trimming and J lost 11 bases; unmatched junction nucleotides: 9. Germline V gene lookup returns CDR1 SGDLS and CDR2 YYNGEE. The CDR3 runs to 12 residues. As DNA, the CDR3 is TGTGCCAGCAGATCTACGACAGGGAGGGCTTTCTTT. This codes for CASRSTTGRAFF.